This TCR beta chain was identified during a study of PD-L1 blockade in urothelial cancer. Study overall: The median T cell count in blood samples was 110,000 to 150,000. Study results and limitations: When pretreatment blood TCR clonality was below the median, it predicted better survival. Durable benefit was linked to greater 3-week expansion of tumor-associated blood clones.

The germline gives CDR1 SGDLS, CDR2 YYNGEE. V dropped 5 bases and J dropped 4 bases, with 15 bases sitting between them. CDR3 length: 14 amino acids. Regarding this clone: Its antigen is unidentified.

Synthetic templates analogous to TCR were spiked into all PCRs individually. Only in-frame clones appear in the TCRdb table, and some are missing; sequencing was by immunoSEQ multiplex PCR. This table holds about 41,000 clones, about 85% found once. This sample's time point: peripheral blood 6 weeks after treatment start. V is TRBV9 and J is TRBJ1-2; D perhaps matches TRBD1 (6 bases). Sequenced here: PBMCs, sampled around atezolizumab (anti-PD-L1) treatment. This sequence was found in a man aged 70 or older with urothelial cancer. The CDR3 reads CASSNIGTPYGYTF. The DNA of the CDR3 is TGTGCCAGCAGTAATATCGGGACACCCTATGGCTACACCTTC.